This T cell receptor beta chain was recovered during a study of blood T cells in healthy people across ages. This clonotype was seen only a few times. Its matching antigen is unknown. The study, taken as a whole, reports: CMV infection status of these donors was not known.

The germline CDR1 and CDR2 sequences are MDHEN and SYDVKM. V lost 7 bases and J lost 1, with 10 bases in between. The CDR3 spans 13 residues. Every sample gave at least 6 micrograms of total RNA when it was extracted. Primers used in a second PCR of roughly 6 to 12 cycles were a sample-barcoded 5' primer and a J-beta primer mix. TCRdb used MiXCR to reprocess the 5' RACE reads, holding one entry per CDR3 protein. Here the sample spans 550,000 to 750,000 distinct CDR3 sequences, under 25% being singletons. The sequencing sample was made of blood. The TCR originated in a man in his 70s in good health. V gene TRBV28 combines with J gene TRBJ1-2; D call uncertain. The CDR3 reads CASIFTVNYGYTF. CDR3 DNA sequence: TGTGCCAGCATCTTTACAGTTAACTATGGCTACACCTTC.